The TCR beta chain described here comes from a study of cytomegalovirus exposure and HLA in healthy donors (dated by TCRdb to 2017 to 2019). General notes on the study: According to an earlier analysis of several hundred of the donors, roughly 180 million T cells yielded roughly 110 million unique TCR beta sequences and 276 Gb of sequence data. Roughly 300 gigabases of sequencing data and roughly 81 million unique TCR sequences made up an early release that covered over 550 HLA-typed donors. Among the roughly 400 genotyped donors, around 81% belonged to the genetic ancestry cluster associated with self-reported Caucasian donors. The study aimed to test whether cataloging public T cell receptors could reveal signatures of past pathogen exposure. The study profiled the T cell repertoires of 550 to 700 subjects by immunosequencing and related them to cytomegalovirus serostatus. A separate validation cohort of approximately 120 different subjects was used in addition to the roughly 700-subject first cohort. High-throughput TCR immunosequencing, statistical association of individual TCRs with disease status, and machine learning were combined to predict cytomegalovirus infection status. In a later analysis, previously published TCR beta repertoires from some 640 donors were re-analyzed and high-resolution HLA genotyping was added so that TCR occurrence patterns could be studied. Rather than using new phenotypic data, the later analysis identified candidate immune exposures from TCR beta sequences and from how often those sequences occurred across donors. An earlier analysis of about 620 of the donors applied high-throughput TCR beta sequencing to assess whether each TCR beta V gene segment acted as functional or pseudogenic. Alongside the repertoire data, information on donor age, sex, ethnicity and CMV serostatus was compiled. A later genetic analysis used genome-wide SNP genotypes for about three fifths of the 666 donors, treating that subset as a discovery cohort. All discovery cohort repertoires had been generated on a single sequencing platform. HLA typing covered class I and class II loci at four-digit resolution. Typing coverage varied by locus: about 629-640 donors for A, B, C, DRB1 and DQB1; approximately 520 for DQA1; approximately 610 for DPA1; 450 to 480 for DPB1. Five DR-DQ haplotypes were treated as single units for association and clustering because of strong linkage in the cohort. Among 350 to 400 genotyped donors of the cohort, an average of approximately 240,000 unique TCR beta nucleotide sequences were sequenced per donor, roughly 20% of them non-productive.

The cysteine opens and the phenylalanine closes a CDR3 of 14 amino acids. The read is trimmed to its CDR3 DNA, 42 bases read in frame from base 1. V sheds 4 bases and J sheds 8 bases, leaving 14 bases between their ends. As encoded in the germline V gene, CDR1 is MNHGY while CDR2 is SVAAGI. Overall study results and their limits: A further reported finding was that TCR beta sequences accurately predicted the HLA-A and HLA-B alleles for most subjects in the first cohort. Roughly 15 rarely observed V segments, including chromosome 9 orphons, were excluded from the earlier analysis of several hundred of the donors because counts were too low. The classifier was reported to diagnose cytomegalovirus status with high specificity and sensitivity in both the original cohort and the validation cohort. Sequencing depth was assumed to be roughly uniform across donors in the presence/absence analyses, though that assumption may not hold. This cohort had only TCR beta chains sequenced, and the lack of alpha or paired-chain data limited which features could be detected. The sequencing pipeline was judged likely to have produced a cluster of highly shared sequence variants as a technical artifact. An earlier analysis of approximately 600 of the donors showed that most TCR beta V segments appeared in productive rearrangements either about 90% or about 30% of the time, which broadly matched IMGT annotations. Compared with the roughly 700-donor mean, donors in an Asian-associated ancestry cluster had fewer N-insertions in productive TCRs, according to a later genetic analysis. When HLA alleles, especially DR and DQ, strongly co-occurred, TCR associations were difficult to assign to individual alleles. The 87-base-pair reads could not distinguish some IMGT-functional V segments, including TRBV6-2 and TRBV6-3, so those segments were excluded. HLA typing was unavailable for some donors at each locus, so association tests used only the typed subset. A later analysis found that TCR association rates varied across HLA loci, with DRB1 alleles showing the most associated TCRs and HLA-C alleles the fewest. In a later analysis, most CMV-associated TCR beta chains were found to appear HLA-restricted, with HLA associations seemingly driven largely by CMV exposure. According to the authors, the approach could potentially be generalized to other disease states and immunological phenotypes. In the study, some 160 TCR beta chains were listed as associated with cytomegalovirus. In a later analysis, around 17,000 TCR beta sequences were associated with specific HLA alleles at a false discovery rate of 0.05. Linkage disequilibrium might explain the correlated functional status among segregating V segments, but an unknown experimental factor could not be excluded. Three of the identified cytomegalovirus-associated TCR beta chains were confirmed in vitro to be specific for cytomegalovirus antigens. CMV serostatus was the only immune exposure information available for the cohort. Most TCR sequences were seen in very few donors, while some public TCRs were found in many individuals. V-gene and J-gene trimming of TCR beta chains was associated with a missense DCLRE1C variant in a later genetic analysis, and the association was replicated in an independent cohort. In a later analysis, HLA-associated TCR beta chains showed more clonal expansion and lower generation probabilities than non-associated chains that were equally common. A later analysis reported that several top co-occurrence clusters appeared linked to parvovirus B19, influenza, CMV and Epstein-Barr virus.

The library was built by means of the immunoSEQ multiplex PCR assay. For the multiplex PCR, a mixture combining 60 forward primers for TCR Vbeta segments and 13 reverse primers for TCR Jbeta segments was used. Amplification of the CDR3 region of rearranged TCR beta genes was performed with a multiplex PCR assay on genomic DNA. On the Illumina HiSeq System, the amplified TCR beta libraries were sequenced as 87-base-pair reads. The authors' analysis ran thus. In a later analysis, approximately 74 million unique TCR beta chains were counted across the 500 to 700 repertoires, and roughly 10 million of these chains were shared by at least two donors. A nearest-neighbor algorithm error-corrected the raw reads and collapsed the reads into unique sequences, merging closely related sequences to remove PCR and sequencing errors. Alignment of CDR3 sequences to IMGT reference sequences was used to assign V, D and J gene segments. For a sequence to be retained, a match of at least six nucleotides to both a V gene segment and a J gene segment was required. Rearrangements were called productive when the CDR3 lacked stop codons and stayed in frame with V and J; all others were non-productive. Following IMGT convention, CDR3 was defined as the stretch from the second conserved V-encoded cysteine up to the conserved J-encoded phenylalanine. The earlier analysis of more than 450 of the donors excluded sequences that lacked an unambiguous match to a single V gene segment. In an earlier analysis of several hundred of the donors, V segments were called functional above 56.7% productive rearrangements and were called segregating when the between-donor standard deviation exceeded 5%. A statistical classification framework was built for diagnosing cytomegalovirus status from the catalog of TCR beta chain sequences. In a later analysis, TCR nucleotide sequences were compared against IMGT/GENE-DB human TR gene sequences so that V and J genes could be assigned. The TCRdist pipeline was used in a later analysis to assign CDR3 sequences and most-parsimonious VDJ recombination scenarios. In a later analysis, each TCR beta chain was defined by its CDR3 amino acid sequence together with its V-gene family, and reads lacking a unique V-gene family were excluded. As a way to deal with suspected cross-contamination and a sequencing artifact, a later analysis dropped 450 to 600 nucleotide sequences that were highly shared and had low generation probability. In a later analysis, a clonal expansion index was calculated for each public chain from normalized within-repertoire ranks of inferred template counts. In a later analysis, generation probabilities were computed using a VDJ recombination model fitted to out-of-frame rearrangements, and the results were checked against IGoR. Hypergeometric tests were used in a later analysis to score TCR-TCR, TCR-HLA and TCR-CMV co-occurrence, with a repertoire-size bias correction applied to the TCR pairs. A later analysis estimated false discovery rates by permuting HLA or CMV assignments 20 times. A later analysis grouped co-occurring TCRs with DBSCAN, adding TCRdist sequence similarity when clustering within HLA-allele-positive subsets. Co-occurrence clustering excluded repertoires with fewer than 30,000 or more than 120,000 public chains, plus five with anomalous nucleotide sharing. TCRdb carries this immuneACCESS record with in-frame sequences only. Its versions omit some clonotypes, under half of them owing to an unresolved V gene in the studies checked, with the rest unexplained. V, J and clone size are those of that table, while D and trimming were read from the DNA. This sample lists about 130,000 clones; 75% to 85% were detected once. About 8.6% of the sample lies in the top ten.

The cohort was made up of 650 to 700 healthy bone marrow donors. At the time of sampling, every cohort member was nominally healthy, though immune exposures that went unrecorded were likely present. The donor tested CMV seropositive, placing the donor among the roughly 300 seropositive members of the cohort. A peripheral blood sample was provided by each donor, and peripheral blood mononuclear cells were used for TCR beta sequencing. Genomic DNA extraction from the blood cell samples was performed with the Qiagen DNeasy Blood Extraction Kit. Turning to this clone: The target of this receptor is not known. Per-base quality was not reported, and no clone a single base away is much larger than it.

The material sequenced was PBMCs. This receptor chain uses TRBV6-9 and TRBJ1-4, with the D segment identity uncertain. The TCR originated in a woman between 45 and 65 years old in good health and CMV-seropositive. Here is the DNA: TGTGCCAGCAGTTGGCCCCGGGAAGGGGAAAAACTGTTTTTT. It is translated as CASSWPREGEKLFF.